This TCR beta chain came from a study of CD8+CD57+ T cells in acquired aplastic anemia. Whole-study context: Sorted CD4+ and CD8+ cell DNA averaged around 3.5 ug. Healthy donors had, on average, around 11 million reads for their CD4+ cells. Study-level results: Patients showed no significant difference from controls in CD8+ Simpson's diversity.

Germline values: CDR1 SGHAT, CDR2 FQNNGV. The CDR3 runs 15 residues. Between the trimmed V and J ends, which lost 6 bases and 2 bases, there was a span of 14 bases. Comment on this clonotype: The antigen is not known.

Investigators profiled TCR beta VDJ and CDR3 from genomic DNA template. TCRdb ran MiXCR on the reads and lists one entry per CDR3 protein. The sample includes about 210,000 distinct CDR3 sequences, approximately 60% of them seen just once. The V and J genes are TRBV11-2 and TRBJ2-1; tentatively, D is TRBD2 (7 bases). The sequenced sample was sorted CD4+, CD8+, or CD8+CD57+ T cells (not recorded which) from PBMCs. The sequence was collected from a human donor in good health. The CDR3: CASSVAGATYNEQFF. CDR3 in DNA: TGTGCCAGCAGTGTGGCGGGGGCGACCTACAATGAGCAGTTCTTC. Based on the CDR3 plus reference TRBV11-2 and TRBJ2-1, the full variable domain is EAGVAQSPRYKIIEKRQSVAFWCNPISGHATLYWYQQILGQGPKLLIQFQNNGVVDDSQLPKDRFSAERLKGVDSTLKIQPAKLEDSAVYLCASSVAGATYNEQFFGPGTRLTVL.